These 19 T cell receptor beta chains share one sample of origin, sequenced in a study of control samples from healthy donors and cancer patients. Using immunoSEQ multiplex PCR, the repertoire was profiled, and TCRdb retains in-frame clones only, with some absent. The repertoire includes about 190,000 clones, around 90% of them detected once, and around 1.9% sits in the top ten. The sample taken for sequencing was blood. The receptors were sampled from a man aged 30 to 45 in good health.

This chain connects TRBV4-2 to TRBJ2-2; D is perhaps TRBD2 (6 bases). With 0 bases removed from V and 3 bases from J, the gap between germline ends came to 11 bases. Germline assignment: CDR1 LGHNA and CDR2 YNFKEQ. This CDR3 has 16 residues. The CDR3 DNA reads TGTGCCAGCAGCCAAGATGCGGGGTTGTACACCGGGGAGCTGTTTTTT. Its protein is CASSQDAGLYTGELFF.

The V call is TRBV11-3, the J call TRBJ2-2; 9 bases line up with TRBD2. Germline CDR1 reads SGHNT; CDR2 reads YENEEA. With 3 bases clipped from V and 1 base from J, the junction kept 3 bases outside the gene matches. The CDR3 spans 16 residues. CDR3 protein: CASSLGSGGNTGELFF. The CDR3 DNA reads TGTGCCAGCAGCTTGGGTAGCGGGGGGAACACCGGGGAGCTGTTTTTT.

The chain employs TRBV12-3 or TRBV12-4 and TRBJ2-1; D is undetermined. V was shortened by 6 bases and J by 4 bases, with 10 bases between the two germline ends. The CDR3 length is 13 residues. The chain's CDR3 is CASRTVPYNEQFF. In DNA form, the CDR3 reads TGTGCCAGCAGGACTGTGCCGTACAATGAGCAGTTCTTC.

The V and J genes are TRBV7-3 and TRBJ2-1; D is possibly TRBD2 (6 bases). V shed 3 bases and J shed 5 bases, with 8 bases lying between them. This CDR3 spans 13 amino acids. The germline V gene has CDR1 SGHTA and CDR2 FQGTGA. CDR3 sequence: CASSLTSHNEQFF. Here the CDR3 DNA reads TGTGCCAGCAGCTTGACTAGTCACAATGAGCAGTTCTTC.

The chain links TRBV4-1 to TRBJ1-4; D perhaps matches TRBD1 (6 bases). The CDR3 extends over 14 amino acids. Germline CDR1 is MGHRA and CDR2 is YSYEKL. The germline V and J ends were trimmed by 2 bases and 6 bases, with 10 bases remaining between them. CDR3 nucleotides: TGCGCCAGCAGCCAAACAGGGAACCATGAAAAACTGTTTTTT. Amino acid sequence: CASSQTGNHEKLFF.

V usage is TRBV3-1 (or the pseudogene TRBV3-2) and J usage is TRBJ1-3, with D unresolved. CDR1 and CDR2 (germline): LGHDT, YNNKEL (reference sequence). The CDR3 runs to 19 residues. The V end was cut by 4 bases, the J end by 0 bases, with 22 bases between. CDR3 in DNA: TGTGCCAGCAGCCCTCGTAGGCAAGTCCCTTTTGACTCTGGAAACACCATATATTTT. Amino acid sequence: CASSPRRQVPFDSGNTIYF.

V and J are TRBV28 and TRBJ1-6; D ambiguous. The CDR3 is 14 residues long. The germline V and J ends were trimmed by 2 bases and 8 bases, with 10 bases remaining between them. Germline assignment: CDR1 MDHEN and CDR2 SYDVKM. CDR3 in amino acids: CASSLETWDSPLHF. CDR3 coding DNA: TGTGCCAGCAGTTTAGAGACATGGGATTCACCCCTCCACTTT.

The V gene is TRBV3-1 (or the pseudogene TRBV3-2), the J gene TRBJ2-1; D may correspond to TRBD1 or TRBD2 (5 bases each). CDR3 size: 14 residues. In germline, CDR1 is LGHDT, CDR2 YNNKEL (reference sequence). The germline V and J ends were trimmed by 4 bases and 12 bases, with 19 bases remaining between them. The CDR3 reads CASSPPDRGLGQFF. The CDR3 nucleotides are TGTGCCAGCAGCCCCCCGGACCGGGGCCTGGGGCAGTTCTTC.

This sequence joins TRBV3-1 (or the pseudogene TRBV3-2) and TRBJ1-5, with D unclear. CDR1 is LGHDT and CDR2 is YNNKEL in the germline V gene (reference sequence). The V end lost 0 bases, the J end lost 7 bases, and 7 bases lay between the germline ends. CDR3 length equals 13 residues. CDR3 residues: CASSQDTGQPQHF. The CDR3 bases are TGTGCCAGCAGCCAAGATACGGGGCAGCCCCAGCATTTT.

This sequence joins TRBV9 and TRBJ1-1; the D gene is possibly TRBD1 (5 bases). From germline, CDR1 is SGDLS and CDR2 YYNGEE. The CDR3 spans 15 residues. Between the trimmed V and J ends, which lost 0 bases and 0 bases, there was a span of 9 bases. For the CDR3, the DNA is TGTGCCAGCAGCGTAGATTCCAGGGTGAACACTGAAGCTTTCTTT. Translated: CASSVDSRVNTEAFF.

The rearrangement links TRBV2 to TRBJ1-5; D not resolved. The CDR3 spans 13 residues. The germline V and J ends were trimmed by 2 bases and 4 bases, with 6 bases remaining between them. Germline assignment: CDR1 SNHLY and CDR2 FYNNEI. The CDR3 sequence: CASSEWENQPQHF. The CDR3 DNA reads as TGTGCCAGCAGTGAATGGGAGAATCAGCCCCAGCATTTT. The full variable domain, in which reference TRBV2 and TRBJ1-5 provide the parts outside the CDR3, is EPEVTQTPSHQVTQMGQEVILRCVPISNHLYFYWYRQILGQKVEFLVSFYNNEISEKSEIFDDQFSVERPDGSNFTLKIRSTKLEDSAMYFCASSEWENQPQHFGDGTRLSIL.

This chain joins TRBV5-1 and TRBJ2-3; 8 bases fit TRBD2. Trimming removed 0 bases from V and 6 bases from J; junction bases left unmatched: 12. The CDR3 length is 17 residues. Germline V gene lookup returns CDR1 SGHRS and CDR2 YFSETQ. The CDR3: CASSLGSSGGSPDTQYF. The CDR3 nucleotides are TGCGCCAGCAGCTTGGGATCCAGCGGGGGCTCCCCTGATACGCAGTATTTT.

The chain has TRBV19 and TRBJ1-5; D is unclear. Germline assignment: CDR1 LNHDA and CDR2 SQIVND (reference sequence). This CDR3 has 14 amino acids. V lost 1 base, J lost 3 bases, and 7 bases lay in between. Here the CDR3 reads CASSIGQNNQPQHF. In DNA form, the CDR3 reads TGTGCCAGTAGTATAGGCCAGAACAATCAGCCCCAGCATTTT.

CDR3 nucleotide sequence: TGTGCCAGCAGTTTACTGGGACAGTCCTACGAGCAGTACTTC. This codes for CASSLLGQSYEQYF. This sequence joins TRBV27 and TRBJ2-7; 7 bases fit TRBD1. Trimming cost V 2 bases and J 1 base; bases outside gene matches: 2. This CDR3 contains 14 residues. Germline-derived CDR1 and CDR2 are MNHEY and SMNVEV (reference sequence).

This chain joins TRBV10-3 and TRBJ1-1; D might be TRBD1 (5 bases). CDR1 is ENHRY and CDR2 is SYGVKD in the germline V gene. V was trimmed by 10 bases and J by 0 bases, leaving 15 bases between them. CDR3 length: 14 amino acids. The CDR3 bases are TGTGCCACCACAGACAGCAACATGAACACTGAAGCTTTCTTT. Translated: CATTDSNMNTEAFF.

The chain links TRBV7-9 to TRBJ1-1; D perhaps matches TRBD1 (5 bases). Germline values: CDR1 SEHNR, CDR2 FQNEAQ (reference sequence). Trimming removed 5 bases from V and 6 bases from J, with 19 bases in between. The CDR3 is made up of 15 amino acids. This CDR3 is CASSPGTPGIAEAFF. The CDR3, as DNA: TGTGCCAGCAGCCCAGGGACTCCGGGTATCGCTGAAGCTTTCTTT.

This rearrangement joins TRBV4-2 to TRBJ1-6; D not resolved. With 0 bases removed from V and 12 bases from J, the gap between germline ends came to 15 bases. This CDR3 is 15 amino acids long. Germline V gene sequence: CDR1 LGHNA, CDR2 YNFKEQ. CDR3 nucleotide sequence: TGTGCCAGCAGCCAAGATCTGACGCTATCGGGACCCCTCCACTTT. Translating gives CASSQDLTLSGPLHF.

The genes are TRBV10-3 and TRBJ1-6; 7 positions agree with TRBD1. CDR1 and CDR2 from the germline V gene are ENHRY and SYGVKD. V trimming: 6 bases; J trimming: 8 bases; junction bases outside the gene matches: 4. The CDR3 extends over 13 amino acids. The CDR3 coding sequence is TGTGCCATCAGAGGGGGCAAGGATTCACCCCTCCACTTT. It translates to CAIRGGKDSPLHF.

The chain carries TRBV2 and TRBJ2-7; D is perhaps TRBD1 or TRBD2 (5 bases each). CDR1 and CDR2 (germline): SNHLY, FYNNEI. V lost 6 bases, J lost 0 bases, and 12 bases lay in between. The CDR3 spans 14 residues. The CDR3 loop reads CASRFRGSSYEQYF. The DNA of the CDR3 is TGTGCCAGCAGGTTCCGGGGCAGCTCCTACGAGCAGTACTTC.